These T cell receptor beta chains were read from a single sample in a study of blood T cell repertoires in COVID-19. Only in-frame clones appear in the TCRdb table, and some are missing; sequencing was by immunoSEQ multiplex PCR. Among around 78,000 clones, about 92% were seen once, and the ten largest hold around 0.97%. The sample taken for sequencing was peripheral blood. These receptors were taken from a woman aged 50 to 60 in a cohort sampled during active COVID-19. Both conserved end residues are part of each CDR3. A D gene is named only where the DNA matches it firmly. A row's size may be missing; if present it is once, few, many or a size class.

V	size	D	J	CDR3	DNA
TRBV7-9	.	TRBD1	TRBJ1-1	CASSLNGQGNTEAFF	TGTGCCAGCAGCTTAAACGGACAGGGGAACACTGAAGCTTTCTTT
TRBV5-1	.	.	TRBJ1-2	CASSLSGQGSYGYTF	TGCGCCAGCAGCTTGTCTGGGCAGGGATCCTATGGCTACACCTTC
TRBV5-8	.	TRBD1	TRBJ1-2	CASSTQRGHRGGYTF	TGTGCCAGCAGCACCCAACGGGGCCACAGGGGAGGCTACACCTTC
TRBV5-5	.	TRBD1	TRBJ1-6	CASSSGQGNSPLHF	TGTGCCAGCAGCTCGGGACAGGGTAATTCACCCCTCCACTTT
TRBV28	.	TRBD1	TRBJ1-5	CASRATGALSQPQHF	TGTGCCAGCAGAGCGACAGGGGCCCTGAGTCAGCCCCAGCATTTT
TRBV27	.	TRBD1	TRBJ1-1	CASSLRQGGTEAFF	TGTGCCAGCAGTTTAAGACAGGGGGGCACTGAAGCTTTCTTT
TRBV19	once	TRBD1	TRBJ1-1	CASRTGVGNTEAFF	TGTGCCAGTAGGACAGGGGTTGGGAACACTGAAGCTTTCTTT
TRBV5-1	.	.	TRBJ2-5	CASSLGTLHQETQYF	TGCGCCAGCAGCCTAGGGACACTTCACCAAGAGACCCAGTACTTC
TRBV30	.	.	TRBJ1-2	CAWSSQVHYGYTF	TGTGCCTGGAGTTCTCAGGTCCACTATGGCTACACCTTC
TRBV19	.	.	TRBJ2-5	CASSPGVAARTQYF	TGTGCCAGTAGTCCGGGGGTGGCCGCCCGGACCCAGTACTTC
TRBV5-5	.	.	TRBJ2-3	CASSSLSTDTQYF	TGTGCCAGCAGCTCCCTCAGCACAGATACGCAGTATTTT
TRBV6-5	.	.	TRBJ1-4	CASSHQRGGEKLFF	TGTGCCAGCAGCCACCAAAGGGGTGGCGAAAAACTGTTTTTT
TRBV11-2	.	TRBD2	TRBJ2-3	CASSVVASGKGGIVTQYF	TGTGCCAGCAGCGTCGTGGCTAGCGGGAAAGGAGGTATTGTTACGCAGTATTTT
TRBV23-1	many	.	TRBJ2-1	CASSHPGSTNEQFF	TGCGCCAGCAGTCATCCCGGGAGCACCAATGAGCAGTTCTTC
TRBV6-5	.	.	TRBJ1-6	CASRAGVVSPLHF	TGTGCCAGCAGGGCAGGGGTGGTTTCACCCCTCCACTTT
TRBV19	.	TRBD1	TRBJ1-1	CASSYRGGDTEAFF	TGTGCCAGTAGTTACAGGGGGGGAGACACTGAAGCTTTCTTT
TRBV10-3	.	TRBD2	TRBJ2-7	CAISEPASGRDEQYF	TGTGCCATCAGTGAGCCCGCTAGCGGGAGGGACGAGCAGTACTTC
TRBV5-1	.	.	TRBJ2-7	CASSSTVGPYEQYF	TGCGCCAGCAGCTCTACTGTGGGGCCCTACGAGCAGTACTTC
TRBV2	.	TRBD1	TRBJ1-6	CASGLDRGHSPLHF	TGTGCCAGCGGCCTCGACAGGGGCCATTCACCCCTCCACTTT
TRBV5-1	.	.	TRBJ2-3	CASSPEADTQYF	TGCGCCAGCAGTCCTGAGGCAGATACGCAGTATTTT
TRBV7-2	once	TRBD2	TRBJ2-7	CASSFSSGRAYEQYF	TGTGCCAGCAGCTTTTCCAGCGGGAGGGCATACGAGCAGTACTTC
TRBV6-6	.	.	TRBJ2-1	CASSTVERISYNEQFF	TGTGCCAGCAGTACCGTGGAGCGAATATCCTACAATGAGCAGTTCTTC
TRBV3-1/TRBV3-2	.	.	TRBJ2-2	CASSLAEGFTGELFF	TGTGCCAGCAGCCTAGCGGAGGGGTTCACCGGGGAGCTGTTTTTT
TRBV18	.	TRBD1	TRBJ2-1	CASSLIPPGTGVHEQFF	TGTGCCAGCTCACTAATCCCTCCCGGGACAGGGGTACATGAGCAGTTCTTC
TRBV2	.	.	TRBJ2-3	CASALDRSSTDTQYF	TGTGCCAGCGCTTTAGACAGGTCTAGCACAGATACGCAGTATTTT
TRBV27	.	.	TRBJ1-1	CASSSLAGITTEAFF	TGTGCCAGCAGTTCCCTGGCAGGGATTACTACTGAAGCTTTCTTT
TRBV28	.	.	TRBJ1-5	CASSLGRGPSNQPQHF	TGTGCCAGCAGTTTAGGCAGGGGCCCTAGCAATCAGCCCCAGCATTTT
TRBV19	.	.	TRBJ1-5	CASTHTSNQPQHF	TGTGCCAGTACCCACACTAGCAATCAGCCCCAGCATTTT
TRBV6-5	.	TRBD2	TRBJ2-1	CASISLAGGLNEQFF	TGTGCCAGCATCTCACTAGCGGGAGGACTTAATGAGCAGTTCTTC
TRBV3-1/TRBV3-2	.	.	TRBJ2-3	CASSQLRGEGPGDTQYF	TGTGCCAGCAGCCAACTGCGGGGAGAGGGGCCTGGAGATACGCAGTATTTT
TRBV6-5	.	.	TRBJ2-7	CASSYSLGSSYEQYF	TGTGCCAGCAGTTACTCGCTAGGCAGCTCCTACGAGCAGTACTTC
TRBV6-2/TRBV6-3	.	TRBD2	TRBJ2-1	CASSYSGTSGIYNEQFF	TGTGCCAGCAGTTACTCCGGGACTAGCGGTATCTACAATGAGCAGTTCTTC